The 31 T cell receptor beta chains below all came from one sample that was sequenced in a study of T cells after yellow fever vaccination. TCRdb redid the calling of the 5' RACE reads with MiXCR, one entry per CDR3 protein. The sample lists some 390,000 distinct CDR3 sequences; under 7.5% were seen once. The input for sequencing was PBMCs, taken 5 days after the yellow fever booster vaccination. These receptors were collected from a man aged 30 to 39 who received the YFV17D yellow fever vaccine.

This chain joins TRBV6-5 and TRBJ2-3; no clear D gene. Germline V gene sequence: CDR1 MNHEY, CDR2 SVGAGI. With 0 bases removed from V and 6 bases from J, the gap between germline ends came to 13 bases. This CDR3 is 15 amino acids long. In DNA form, the CDR3 reads TGTGCCAGCAGTTACTCCTTCAAGGGTGCGGATACGCAGTATTTT. Translating it yields CASSYSFKGADTQYF.

Only a few counts were recorded for this clonotype. This chain uses TRBV25-1 with TRBJ2-3; perhaps TRBD1 as D (5 bases). Trimming cost V 3 bases and J 4 bases, with 14 bases left between them. Germline loops: CDR1 MGHDK, CDR2 SYGVNS. The CDR3 sequence is 15 residues long. The CDR3 sequence: CASSDQGKTADTQYF. In DNA, the CDR3 is TGTGCCAGCAGTGACCAGGGAAAAACTGCAGATACGCAGTATTTT.

The chain employs TRBV30 and TRBJ1-1, with D hard to call. The CDR3 spans 15 residues. Germline lookup yields CDR1 GTSNPN and CDR2 SVGIG (reference sequence). The germline V and J ends were trimmed by 0 bases and 11 bases, with 22 bases remaining between them. The CDR3 nucleotides read TGTGCCTGGAGTGTACTAAACTCCCCTAACCTCTCCGCTTTCTTT. Protein: CAWSVLNSPNLSAFF. The full variable domain, with the rest looked up from reference TRBV30 and TRBJ1-1, is SQTIHQWPATLVQPVGSPLSLECTVEGTSNPNLYWYRQAAGRGLQLLFYSVGIGQISSEVPQNLSASRPQDRQFILSSKKLLLSDSGFYLCAWSVLNSPNLSAFFGQGTRLTVV.

This clonotype was seen at least ten times. The gene calls are TRBV7-9 and TRBJ1-1; no clear D gene. The CDR3 is 15 amino acids. V was shortened by 0 bases and J by 3 bases, with 11 bases between the two germline ends. In germline, CDR1 is SEHNR, CDR2 FQNEAQ (reference sequence). CDR3 sequence: CASSLAPAGYTEAFF. As DNA, the CDR3 is TGTGCCAGCAGCTTAGCTCCGGCAGGCTACACTGAAGCTTTCTTT.

In this sample, this clonotype turned up many times. The gene calls are TRBV5-1 and TRBJ2-3; TRBD1 matches 9 bases. Germline trimming cut 0 bases from V and 2 bases from J; bases unmatched to any gene: 4. The germline V gene encodes CDR1 SGHRS and CDR2 YFSETQ. The CDR3 is 16 residues long. As DNA, the CDR3 is TGCGCCAGCAGCTTGGCCGGGACAGGGATCACAGATACGCAGTATTTT. This translates into CASSLAGTGITDTQYF.

This clonotype was seen many times. CDR3 DNA: TGTGCCAGCAGCGTAACAAACACCGGGGAGCTGTTTTTT. It translates to CASSVTNTGELFF. The chain joins TRBV9 to TRBJ2-2; D unresolved. Germline CDR1 is SGDLS and CDR2 is YYNGEE. The CDR3 contains 13 residues. Between the trimmed V and J ends, which lost 1 base and 2 bases, there was a span of 3 bases.

This clonotype was picked up many times. The CDR3 DNA reads TGTGCCAGCAGCTTAGCGCAGTTAGGGGCCAAAAACATTCAGTACTTC. It is translated as CASSLAQLGAKNIQYF. This chain joins TRBV7-9 and TRBJ2-4; D gene ambiguous. The CDR3 loop spans 16 amino acids. Between the trimmed V and J ends, which lost 0 bases and 1 base, there was a span of 10 bases. Germline V gene sequence: CDR1 SEHNR, CDR2 FQNEAQ (reference sequence). Looking up the rest from reference TRBV7-9 and TRBJ2-4 gives the full variable domain: DTGVSQNPRHKITKRGQNVTFRCDPISEHNRLYWYRQTLGQGPEFLTYFQNEAQLEKSRLLSDRFSAERPKGSFSTLEIQRTEQGDSAMYLCASSLAQLGAKNIQYFGAGTRLSVL.

V is TRBV15 and J is TRBJ2-5, with D maybe TRBD2 (7 bases). The V end lost 5 bases, the J end lost 1 base, and 11 bases lay between the germline ends. Looked up from germline, CDR1 is LNHNV and CDR2 is YYDKDF (reference sequence). This CDR3 has 14 residues. The CDR3 DNA reads TGTGCCACCAGCCGAGGGGGGGGCCAAGAGACCCAGTACTTC. Protein sequence: CATSRGGGQETQYF.

The chain recombines TRBV4-2 with TRBJ2-1, with D possibly matching TRBD2 (6 bases). Trimming took off 4 bases at V and 2 bases at J, with 30 bases between the two ends. The CDR3 consists of 21 residues. From germline, CDR1 is LGHNA and CDR2 YNFKEQ. The CDR3 is CASSPGLGGSRGTLAYNEQFF. The CDR3 nucleotides are TGTGCCAGCAGCCCTGGCTTGGGGGGTTCGCGCGGGACCCTTGCCTACAATGAGCAGTTCTTC.

This clonotype came up many times. The chain has TRBV28 and TRBJ2-1; 13 nucleotides align to TRBD2. V was clipped by 8 bases and J by 4 bases; unmatched bases: 8. This CDR3 contains 16 residues. Germline values: CDR1 MDHEN, CDR2 SYDVKM. CDR3 region: CASLGLAGVGYNEQFF. CDR3 bases: TGTGCCAGCCTCGGACTAGCGGGAGTAGGGTACAATGAGCAGTTCTTC.

This clonotype has more than one count but fewer than ten. The rearrangement links TRBV4-3 to TRBJ2-7; D gene unclear. This CDR3 region has 13 residues. V was pared by 3 bases and J by 5 bases, with 11 bases between. Germline V lookup: CDR1 LGHNA, CDR2 YSLEER. The CDR3 nucleotides are TGCGCCAGCAGCCAGCAGAAATGGGACGAGCAGTACTTC. Protein product: CASSQQKWDEQYF.

This rearrangement joins TRBV5-5 to TRBJ2-1; D is unresolved. This CDR3 spans 15 amino acids. CDR1 is SGHKS, CDR2 YYEKEE, per germline (reference sequence). With 7 bases removed from V and 4 bases from J, the gap between germline ends came to 18 bases. The CDR3 sequence is CASGPGLATYNEQFF. The CDR3 DNA sequence: TGTGCCAGCGGCCCTGGTCTCGCGACTTACAATGAGCAGTTCTTC.

The chain carries TRBV3-1 and TRBJ2-7, with TRBD2 matching over 8 bases. The trim removed 7 bases at V and 2 bases at J, leaving 7 bases unmatched. The germline V gene encodes CDR1 LGHDT and CDR2 YNNKEL (reference sequence). The length of the CDR3 is 14 residues. CDR3 DNA: TGTGCCAGCACCCCCCTAGCGGGTGCCTACGAGCAGTACTTC. It translates to CASTPLAGAYEQYF.

A few counts support this clonotype. The V call is TRBV5-1, the J call TRBJ2-7, with TRBD2 as a possible D gene (6 bases). V lost 5 bases to trimming and J lost 0 bases, with 21 bases between them. The CDR3 loop spans 17 amino acids. Germline CDR1 SGHRS, CDR2 YFSETQ. As DNA, the CDR3 is TGCGCCAGCAGTAGGGCTAGCGCTAACCGTGACTCCTACGAGCAGTACTTC. It translates to CASSRASANRDSYEQYF.

This clonotype was seen a few times. This chain connects TRBV29-1 to TRBJ1-1, with TRBD1 matching 10 bases. The CDR3 runs to 13 residues. V was pared by 6 bases and J by 4 bases, with 5 bases of the junction left unmatched. Germline V gene lookup returns CDR1 SQVTM and CDR2 ANQGSEA. The CDR3 DNA sequence: TGCAGCGTGACGGGACAGGGGTTCACTGAAGCTTTCTTT. This gives the protein CSVTGQGFTEAFF.

This clonotype was counted only a few times. Here the CDR3 DNA reads TGTGCCAGCTCACCCGCGGGGGAGGATACGCAGTATTTT. This encodes CASSPAGEDTQYF. The chain employs TRBV18 and TRBJ2-3, with 7 bases fitting TRBD2. The trim removed 3 bases at V and 6 bases at J, leaving 3 bases unmatched. The CDR3 totals 13 residues. Germline CDR1 reads KGHSH; CDR2 reads LQKENI. The full variable domain, rest sourced from reference TRBV18 and TRBJ2-3, is NAGVMQNPRHLVRRRGQEARLRCSPMKGHSHVYWYRQLPEEGLKFMVYLQKENIIDESGMPKERFSAEFPKEGPSILRIQQVVRGDSAAYFCASSPAGEDTQYFGPGTRLTVL.

This clonotype was seen ten or more times. CDR3 in amino acids: CSARTGGVYEQYF. The DNA of the CDR3 is TGCAGTGCTAGAACGGGAGGCGTCTACGAGCAGTACTTC. V and J are TRBV20-1 and TRBJ2-7; 7 positions agree with TRBD2. Germline CDR1 is DFQATT and CDR2 is SNEGSKA (reference sequence). The CDR3 has 13 amino acids. Trimming removed 2 bases from V and 3 bases from J; junction bases left unmatched: 4.

This clonotype was seen more than once but under ten times. The gene calls are TRBV30 and TRBJ2-3; 9 bases fit TRBD2. V lost 0 bases, J lost 0 bases, and 19 bases stayed unmatched. This CDR3 is 21 amino acids long. Per the germline V gene, CDR1 is GTSNPN and CDR2 is SVGIG (reference sequence). The CDR3 nucleotides are TGTGCCTGGAGTGTTCCCGGTGGCGGACTAGCGCCGAATTTGAGCACAGATACGCAGTATTTT. Protein: CAWSVPGGGLAPNLSTDTQYF.

This clonotype was seen ten or more times. The CDR3 DNA sequence: TGTGCCAGCAGCCAAGAGGGCCGCGGGAGTAGCAATGAGCAGTTCTTC. Residues: CASSQEGRGSSNEQFF. This chain joins TRBV3-1 and TRBJ2-1; 7 nucleotides line up with TRBD2. Germline values: CDR1 LGHDT, CDR2 YNNKEL (reference sequence). J gave up 6 bases and V 0 bases, and 8 bases lay outside the gene matches. The CDR3 totals 16 residues.

This chain connects TRBV5-4 to TRBJ2-5; the D gene is possibly TRBD2 (6 bases). This CDR3 region has 13 residues. The V and J ends lost 4 bases and 4 bases respectively, with 11 bases between them. Germline V gives CDR1 SGHNT, CDR2 YYREEE (reference sequence). CDR3 bases: TGTGCCAGCAGCATGACTAGGTCAGAGACCCAGTACTTC. Residues: CASSMTRSETQYF.

This rearrangement joins TRBV7-8 to TRBJ2-3; TRBD2 agrees at 7 bases. Germline assignment: CDR1 SGHVS and CDR2 FQNEAQ. Losses at the gene ends were 5 bases for V and 5 bases for J; bases not matched to a gene: 10. This CDR3 comprises 15 residues. CDR3 nucleotide sequence: TGTGCCAGCAGCCCGAGGGACTACGGGGTAGATACGCAGTATTTT. It encodes CASSPRDYGVDTQYF. Together with reference TRBV7-8 and TRBJ2-3, the CDR3 gives the full variable domain: GAGVSQSPRYKVAKRGQDVALRCDPISGHVSLFWYQQALGQGPEFLTYFQNEAQLDKSGLPSDRFFAERPEGSVSTLKIQRTQQEDSAVYLCASSPRDYGVDTQYFGPGTRLTVL.

V and J are TRBV5-1 and TRBJ2-5; either TRBD1 or TRBD2 may fit D (6 bases each). Trimming stripped 0 bases from V and 5 bases from J, with 20 bases between. Germline assignment: CDR1 SGHRS and CDR2 YFSETQ. The CDR3 is 17 amino acids. The CDR3 nucleotides read TGCGCCAGCAGCTTGGTTACGGGGGCCTCTGCGGGGGAGACCCAGTACTTC. This codes for CASSLVTGASAGETQYF.

This clonotype has ten or more counts. The chain carries TRBV20-1 and TRBJ2-2; 10 nucleotides line up with TRBD2. The CDR3 totals 17 residues. V gave up 5 bases and J gave up 10 bases; unmatched junction bases: 19. Germline values: CDR1 DFQATT, CDR2 SNEGSKA (reference sequence). CDR3 in amino acids: CSALPERGAGGAAELFF. DNA of the CDR3: TGCAGTGCTTTGCCGGAGAGGGGAGCGGGAGGGGCGGCGGAGCTGTTTTTT.

The chain couples TRBV21-1 to TRBJ2-3; TRBD1, the table's D call, lacks a check against the DNA. TRBV21-1 is listed as a pseudogene. The CDR3 loop spans 17 amino acids. This CDR3 reads CASSNNSRVGALDTQYF. CDR3 DNA sequence: TGTGCCAGCAGCAACAATTCCAGGGTCGGGGCGTTAGATACGCAGTATTTT.

This clonotype was found a few times. The J gene is TRBJ1-1, the V gene TRBV5-4; 10 bases fit TRBD1. The germline gives CDR1 SGHNT, CDR2 YYREEE (reference sequence). The CDR3 has 13 amino acids. V was clipped by 4 bases and J by 11 bases; unmatched bases: 8. The CDR3 here is CASSVRDRGLAFF. DNA of the CDR3: TGTGCCAGCAGCGTCAGGGACAGGGGTTTGGCTTTCTTT.

The CDR3 reads CASSLNRDHTGELFF. The CDR3 nucleotides are TGTGCCAGCAGCTTAAACAGAGACCACACCGGGGAGCTGTTTTTT. The V gene is TRBV11-3, the J gene TRBJ2-2; the D is unclear. Germline values: CDR1 SGHNT, CDR2 YENEEA. The ends were cut back, 2 bases at V and 3 bases at J, with 10 bases in the middle. The CDR3 covers 15 residues.

This rearrangement joins TRBV5-6 to TRBJ2-5; 7 nucleotides agree with TRBD1. CDR1 and CDR2 (germline): SGHDT, YYEEEE. V lost 4 bases, J lost 3 bases, and 6 bases stayed unmatched. This CDR3 contains 14 residues. In DNA, the CDR3 is TGTGCCAGCAGCCCCGTCGACAGGGAAGAGACCCAGTACTTC. Translated: CASSPVDREETQYF.

This clonotype showed up many times. V usage is TRBV2 and J usage is TRBJ2-3, with 7 positions matching TRBD1. The V and J ends lost 6 bases and 3 bases, in that order; junction bases with no gene match: 3. The CDR3 contains 13 residues. Germline CDR1 SNHLY, CDR2 FYNNEI. The CDR3 nucleotides read TGTGCCAGCAGCAGGGGGTGGACAGATACGCAGTATTTT. Its protein product is CASSRGWTDTQYF.

This clonotype showed up just a few times. V and J are TRBV18 and TRBJ2-2, with 7 bases matching TRBD2. Germline V gene data show CDR1 as KGHSH and CDR2 as LQKENI. Trimming removed 3 bases from V and 5 bases from J; junction bases left unmatched: 9. This CDR3 is built from 16 residues. CDR3 in amino acids: CASSPPSTGGTGELFF. The CDR3 DNA is TGTGCCAGCTCACCTCCTTCGACGGGAGGAACCGGGGAGCTGTTTTTT.

This clonotype was found many times. The chain employs TRBV20-1 and TRBJ2-4; perhaps TRBD2 as D (5 bases). CDR3 length: 15 residues. Germline assignment: CDR1 DFQATT and CDR2 SNEGSKA (reference sequence). V lost 6 bases and J 0 bases, leaving 15 bases between the germline ends. The CDR3, as DNA: TGCAGTGCCGCAGAGGAGCGGCTAGCCAAAAACATTCAGTACTTC. This gives the protein CSAAEERLAKNIQYF.

V is TRBV28 and J is TRBJ2-3; 12 positions match TRBD2. Germline V gene lookup returns CDR1 MDHEN and CDR2 SYDVKM. V gave up 1 base and J gave up 14 bases; unmatched junction bases: 10. The CDR3 extends over 15 amino acids. CDR3 residues: CASSLLLAGGPSGYF. The DNA of the CDR3 is TGTGCCAGCAGTTTATTGCTAGCGGGAGGGCCCTCGGGGTATTTT.